This TCR beta chain was identified in a study of CD8 T cells in Susac syndrome. CD8+ and CD4+ T cells from blood underwent TCR beta sequencing, which was carried out in a high-throughput format. Healthy donors served as age- and sex-matched controls. From germline, CDR1 is SGHDT and CDR2 YYEEEE. V lost 0 bases and J 4 bases, leaving 14 bases between the germline ends. The CDR3 covers 16 residues. RNA in amounts of roughly 0.5 to 1 ug was reverse transcribed with random hexamers. Multiplex immunoSEQ PCR targeted 54 Vbeta and 13 Jbeta TCR beta segments. TCRdb itself ran the immunoSEQ multiplex PCR reads through MiXCR, one entry per CDR3 protein. The table records 160,000 or so distinct CDR3 sequences, just over 90% of them present only once.

This receptor was taken from a human donor in good health. Sequencing was carried out using CD4+ T cells from PBMCs. The chain joins TRBV5-6 to TRBJ2-1; D tentatively reads TRBD1 or TRBD2 (5 bases each). The DNA for the CDR3 is TGTGCCAGCAGCTTGGTTGGGGGTAGGAGATACAATGAGCAGTTCTTC. Protein sequence: CASSLVGGRRYNEQFF.